Sequencing of this T cell receptor beta chain was carried out in a study of T cell changes during pregnancy in multiple sclerosis (dated by TCRdb to 2018 to 2020). In terms of the full investigation: The study examined how the T cell repertoire changed over the course of pregnancy in women with multiple sclerosis.

A note on this clone: Its antigen is not yet known. Base qualities are not recorded, but no much larger clone differs from it by a single base.

Library preparation used the immunoSEQ multiplex PCR assay. TCRdb took this table from immuneACCESS and kept in-frame rearrangements with V and J called. Such tables lack part of the clones; where checked against another copy, unresolved V genes explain under half of the gap, and the rest is unexplained. Counted in this sample were 60,000 or so clones; 80% to 95% of them appeared once. Roughly 2.1% of the sample lies in the top ten. The CDR3 measures 18 amino acids from cysteine to phenylalanine. CDR3 DNA is the only sequence kept; it has 54 bases, read in frame from the first base. The germline V gene provides CDR1 SGHAT and CDR2 FQNNGV. Trimming leaves V shorter by 0 bases and J shorter by 7 bases, with the junction holding 11 bases beyond the gene matches.

The TCR originated in a female donor in good health, enrolled as a control in a pregnancy study. The sequences come from peripheral blood, collected in the second trimester of pregnancy. This sequence uses TRBV11-2 and TRBJ2-1; 11 of the junction bases match TRBD2. The CDR3 protein is CASSLDVIAGGIGNEQFF. The DNA reads TGTGCCAGCAGCTTAGATGTGATAGCGGGAGGGATAGGGAATGAGCAGTTCTTC.